The 15 T cell receptor beta chains in this list originate from one sample, sequenced in a study of T cells in women clearing cervical HPV infection. Libraries were prepared by immunoSEQ multiplex PCR; TCRdb keeps only in-frame clonotypes and omits some of them. There are about 30,000 clones in the sample, with around 3.2% held by the top ten. Material for sequencing was blood buffy coat. The receptors shown here come from a woman between 18 and 70 years old with a cervical HPV16 infection that either progressed to CIN3+ or cleared (not recorded which).

Points on this clone: The read stops 3 residues short of the end of the CDR3; the missing end is completed from the germline J gene. The chain employs TRBV6-4 and TRBJ2-1, with 8 positions matching TRBD2. After removal of 5 bases from V and 3 bases from J, the junction contained 3 bases not matched to a gene. The length of the CDR3 is 14 residues. The germline gives CDR1 MRHNA, CDR2 SNTAGT. CDR3 bases read: TGTGCCAGCAGTCGGGGGGGGGACTACAATGAG. Residues: CASSRGGDYNE. The whole CDR3 reads CASSRGGDYNEQFF.

As concerns this clone: The read comes to an end 3 residues before the CDR3 does, leaving the germline J gene to fill in the end. This chain uses TRBV29-1 with TRBJ2-3; no clear D. Trimming shortened V by 4 bases and J by 2 bases, and 7 bases separated the two germline ends. The length of the CDR3 is 12 residues. Germline V gene sequence: CDR1 SQVTM, CDR2 ANQGSEA. The covered CDR3 bases are TGCAGCGTTGGGTTAGACACAGATACG. Its translation: CSVGLDTDT. The complete CDR3 sequence is CSVGLDTDTQYF.

A remark on this clone: The read falls 3 residues short of the CDR3 end, and the missing part is taken from the germline J gene. V usage is TRBV10-3 and J usage is TRBJ2-2, with D possibly matching TRBD1 (6 bases). Germline assignment: CDR1 ENHRY and CDR2 SYGVKD. Between the trimmed V and J ends, which lost 9 bases and 7 bases, there was a span of 12 bases. There are 12 residues in the CDR3. The CDR3 region is CAISRGDGELFF. CDR3 DNA (partial): TGTGCCATTTCCAGGGGTGACGGGGAG.

In regard to this clone: Coverage ceases 3 residues before the CDR3 finishes, and the germline J gene fills in the end. The gene calls are TRBV2 and TRBJ2-5; the match to TRBD1 covers 9 bases. V shed 6 bases, J shed 5 bases, and the junction held 10 bases outside the gene matches. Germline lookup yields CDR1 SNHLY and CDR2 FYNNEI. The CDR3 runs to 15 residues. The CDR3 bases that were read are TGTGCCAGCAGGACCCACAGGGGGCTGTCGGAGACC. As protein: CASRTHRGLSET. The entire CDR3 protein reads CASRTHRGLSETQYF.

Partial CDR3 DNA: TGTGCCAGCAGCTTAACCAGACCGGGACATACGAACACTGAA. Translated: CASSLTRPGHTNTE. Given in full, the CDR3 is CASSLTRPGHTNTEAFF. The chain is built from TRBV7-8 and TRBJ1-1, with D possibly being TRBD1 (6 bases). The CDR3 end falls 3 residues outside the read, so it is completed with the germline J gene. The CDR3 totals 17 residues. V was shortened by 2 bases and J by 1 base, with 17 bases between the two germline ends. Germline V CDR1 and CDR2: SGHVS, FQNEAQ.

In the case of this clone: Read sequence stops 3 residues before the CDR3 end, and the germline J gene provides the missing end. Other DNA sequences of this sample code for an identical CDR3. The J gene is TRBJ2-1, the V gene TRBV2; 8 bases fit TRBD1. CDR1 is SNHLY and CDR2 is FYNNEI in the germline V gene. J gave up 6 bases and V 5 bases, and 9 bases lay outside the gene matches. The CDR3 length is 15 residues. The chain's CDR3 is CASSNGQGGVNEQFF. CDR3 bases read: TGTGCCAGCAGTAACGGACAGGGAGGCGTCAATGAG.

As concerns this clone: The read comes to an end 3 residues before the CDR3 does, leaving the germline J gene to fill in the end. The rearrangement uses TRBV7-2 and TRBJ1-5, with D maybe TRBD1 (6 bases). CDR1 is SGHTA, CDR2 FQGNSA, per germline. There are 14 residues in the CDR3. This CDR3 is CASSSITGLGPQHF. CDR3 DNA, as far as it was read: TGTGCCAGCAGCTCTATAACAGGGTTAGGCCCC.

As regards this clone: The CDR3 is cut off 3 residues early in the read; its end comes from the germline J gene. The chain links TRBV6-1 to TRBJ1-4; the D gene is possibly TRBD1 (5 bases). The CDR3 is 13 amino acids. Germline V gene lookup returns CDR1 MNHNS and CDR2 SASEGT. Trimming removed 3 bases from V and 8 bases from J, with 10 bases in between. CDR3 sequence reads: CASSDGTWEKLFF. CDR3 DNA (partial): TGTGCCAGCAGTGACGGGACTTGGGAAAAA.

About this clone itself: The CDR3 extends 3 residues past the end of the read, so its final part is completed from the germline J gene. This rearrangement joins TRBV7-9 to TRBJ2-6, with D uncertain. V was shortened by 1 base and J by 3 bases, with 4 bases between the two germline ends. Germline CDR1 SEHNR, CDR2 FQNEAQ (reference sequence). The CDR3 is 14 amino acids. This chain's CDR3 is CASSLVNGANVLTF. Partial CDR3 DNA: TGTGCCAGCAGCTTAGTAAATGGGGCCAACGTC.

The CDR3 is CASSSSVYQETQYF. The DNA read from the CDR3 is TGCGCCAGCAGCTCTTCCGTGTACCAAGAGACC. The rearrangement links TRBV4-1 to TRBJ2-5; D is unresolved. The read falls 3 residues short of the CDR3 end, and the missing part is taken from the germline J gene. Trimming took 5 bases from V and 0 from J, leaving 10 bases between them. The length of the CDR3 is 14 residues. The V gene's germline CDR1 is MGHRA and CDR2 YSYEKL.

The DNA read from the CDR3 is TGTGCCTGGACAAGGGGGCCGGCTCAGCCC. Protein sequence: CAWTRGPAQP. The CDR3 in full is CAWTRGPAQPQHF. This sequence joins TRBV30 and TRBJ1-5; TRBD1 matches 7 bases. The sequence runs out 3 residues before the end of the CDR3; the remainder is reconstructed from the germline J gene. V lost 4 bases, J lost 6 bases, and 6 bases stayed unmatched. Germline V gene lookup returns CDR1 GTSNPN and CDR2 SVGIG (reference sequence). The CDR3 loop spans 13 amino acids.

Of note for this clone: The sequenced fragment ends 3 residues before the CDR3 boundary, so the rest is inferred from the germline J gene. The gene calls are TRBV7-3 and TRBJ2-1; TRBD2 agrees at 10 bases. Germline V gene sequence: CDR1 SGHTA, CDR2 FQGTGA. V lost 0 bases to trimming and J lost 2 bases; unmatched junction nucleotides: 4. The CDR3 sequence is 17 residues long. The chain's CDR3 is CASSLTAGGPPYNEQFF. The covered CDR3 bases are TGTGCCAGCAGCTTAACAGCGGGAGGGCCCCCCTACAATGAG.

In the case of this clone: The read terminates 3 residues ahead of where the CDR3 ends, so the germline J gene completes it. This chain uses TRBV28 with TRBJ2-1; possible D gene TRBD2, 6 bases. CDR3 size: 13 residues. Trimming stripped 7 bases from V and 8 bases from J, with 15 bases between. Germline-derived CDR1 and CDR2 are MDHEN and SYDVKM. The sequenced part of the CDR3 DNA is TGTGCCAGCACCGCGGACTATTCACATGAG. Its translation is CASTADYSHE. The CDR3, in full, reads CASTADYSHEQFF.

Of note for this clone: The read halts 3 residues ahead of the CDR3 end, with the missing end drawn from the germline J gene. This chain connects TRBV7-9 to TRBJ2-3; D is perhaps TRBD2 (6 bases). CDR1 is SEHNR, CDR2 FQNEAQ, per germline (reference sequence). CDR3 length equals 14 residues. The sequenced part of the CDR3 DNA is TGTGCCAGCAGCTTAGTTGGCGGGGAGGAGACG. Translating gives CASSLVGGEET. Given in full, the CDR3 is CASSLVGGEETQYF.

Worth noting for this clone: The observed sequence ends 3 residues before the CDR3 terminus, with the missing tail filled in from the germline J gene. This chain links TRBV5-6 with TRBJ2-7, with 9 bases matching TRBD1. Per germline, CDR1 SGHDT and CDR2 YYEEEE. There are 14 residues in the CDR3. Losses at the gene ends were 3 bases for V and 2 bases for J; bases not matched to a gene: 3. The CDR3 is CASSWGTGTYEQYF. CDR3 DNA (partial): TGTGCCAGCAGCTGGGGGACAGGGACCTACGAG.